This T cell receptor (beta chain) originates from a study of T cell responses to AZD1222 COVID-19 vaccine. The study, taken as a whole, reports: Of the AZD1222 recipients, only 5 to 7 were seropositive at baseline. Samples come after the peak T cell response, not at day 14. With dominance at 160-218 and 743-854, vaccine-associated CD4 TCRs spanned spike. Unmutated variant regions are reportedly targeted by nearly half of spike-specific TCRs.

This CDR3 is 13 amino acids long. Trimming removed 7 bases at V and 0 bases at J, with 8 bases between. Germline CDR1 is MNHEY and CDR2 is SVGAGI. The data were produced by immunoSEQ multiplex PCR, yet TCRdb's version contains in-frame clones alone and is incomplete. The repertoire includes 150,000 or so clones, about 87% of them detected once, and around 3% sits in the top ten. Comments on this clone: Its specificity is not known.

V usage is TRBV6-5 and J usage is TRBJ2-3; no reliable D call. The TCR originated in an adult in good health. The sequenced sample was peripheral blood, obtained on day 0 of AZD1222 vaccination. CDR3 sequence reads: CASKTWSTDTQYF. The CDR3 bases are TGTGCCAGCAAGACATGGAGCACAGATACGCAGTATTTT.